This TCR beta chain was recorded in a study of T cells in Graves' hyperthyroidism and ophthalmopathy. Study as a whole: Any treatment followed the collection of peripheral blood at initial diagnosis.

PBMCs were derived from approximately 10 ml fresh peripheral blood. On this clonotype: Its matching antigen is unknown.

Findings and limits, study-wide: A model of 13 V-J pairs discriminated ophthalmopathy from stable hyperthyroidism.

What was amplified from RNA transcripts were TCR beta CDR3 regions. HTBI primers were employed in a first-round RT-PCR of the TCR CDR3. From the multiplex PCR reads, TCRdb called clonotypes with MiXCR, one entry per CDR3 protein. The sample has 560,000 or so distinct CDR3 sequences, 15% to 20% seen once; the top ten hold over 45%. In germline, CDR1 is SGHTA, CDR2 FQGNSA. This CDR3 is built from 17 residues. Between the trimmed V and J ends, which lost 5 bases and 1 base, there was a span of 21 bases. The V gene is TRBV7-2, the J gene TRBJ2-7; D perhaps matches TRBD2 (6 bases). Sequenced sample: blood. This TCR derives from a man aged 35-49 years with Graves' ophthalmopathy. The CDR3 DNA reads TGTGCCAGCAGCCTAAATCCGACTAGACGGGCGTCCTACGAGCAGTACTTC. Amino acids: CASSLNPTRRASYEQYF.